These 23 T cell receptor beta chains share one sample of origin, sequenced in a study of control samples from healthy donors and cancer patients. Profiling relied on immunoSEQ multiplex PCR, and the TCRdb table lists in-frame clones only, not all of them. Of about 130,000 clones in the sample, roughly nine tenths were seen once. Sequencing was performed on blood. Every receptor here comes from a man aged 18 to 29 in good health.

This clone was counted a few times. The CDR3 DNA follows: TGTGCCAGCAGCCGGGACAGGGGGCGCTTCTACGAGCAGTACTTC. As protein: CASSRDRGRFYEQYF. This chain links TRBV6-2 or TRBV6-3 with TRBJ2-7, with 12 bases fitting TRBD1. This CDR3 is 15 amino acids long. The V and J ends lost 6 bases and 3 bases, in that order; junction bases with no gene match: 6. Germline V gives CDR1 MNHEY, CDR2 SVGEGT.

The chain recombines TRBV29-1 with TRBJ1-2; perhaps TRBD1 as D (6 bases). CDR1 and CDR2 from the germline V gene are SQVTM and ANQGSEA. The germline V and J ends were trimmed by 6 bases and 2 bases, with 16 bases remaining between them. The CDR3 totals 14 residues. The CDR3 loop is CSVALGAPNYGYTF. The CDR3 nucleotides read TGCAGCGTCGCTTTGGGGGCCCCGAACTATGGCTACACCTTC.

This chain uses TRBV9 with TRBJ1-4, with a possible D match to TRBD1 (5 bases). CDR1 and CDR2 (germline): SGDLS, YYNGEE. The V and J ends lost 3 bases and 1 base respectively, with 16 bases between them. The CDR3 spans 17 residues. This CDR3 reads CASSAAGGGGTNEKLFF. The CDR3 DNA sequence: TGTGCCAGCAGCGCCGCGGGCGGGGGAGGAACTAATGAAAAACTGTTTTTT.

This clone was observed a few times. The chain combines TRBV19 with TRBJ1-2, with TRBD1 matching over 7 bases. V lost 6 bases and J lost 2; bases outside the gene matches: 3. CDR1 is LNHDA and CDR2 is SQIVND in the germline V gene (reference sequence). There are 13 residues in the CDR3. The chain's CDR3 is CASRGQLNYGYTF. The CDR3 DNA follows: TGTGCCAGTAGGGGACAGCTGAACTATGGCTACACCTTC. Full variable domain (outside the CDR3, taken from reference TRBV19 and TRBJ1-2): DGGITQSPKYLFRKEGQNVTLSCEQNLNHDAMYWYRQDPGQGLRLIYYSQIVNDFQKGDIAEGYSVSREKKESFPLTVTSAQKNPTAFYLCASRGQLNYGYTFGSGTRLTVV.

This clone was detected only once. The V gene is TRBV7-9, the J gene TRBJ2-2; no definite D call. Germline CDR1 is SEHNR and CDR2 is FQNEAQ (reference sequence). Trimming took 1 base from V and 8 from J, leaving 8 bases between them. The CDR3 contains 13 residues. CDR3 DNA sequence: TGTGCCAGCAGCTTAGGTCTCGGAGGGGAGCTGTTTTTT. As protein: CASSLGLGGELFF.

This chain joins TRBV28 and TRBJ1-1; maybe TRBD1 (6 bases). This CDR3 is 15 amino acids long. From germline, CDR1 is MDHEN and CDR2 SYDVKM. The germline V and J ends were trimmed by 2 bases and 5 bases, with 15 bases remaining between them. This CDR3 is CASSLPGVRGTEAFF. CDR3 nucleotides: TGTGCCAGCAGTTTACCAGGGGTTCGAGGTACTGAAGCTTTCTTT. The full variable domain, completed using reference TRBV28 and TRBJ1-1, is DVKVTQSSRYLVKRTGEKVFLECVQDMDHENMFWYRQDPGLGLRLIYFSYDVKMKEKGDIPEGYSVSREKKERFSLILESASTNQTSMYLCASSLPGVRGTEAFFGQGTRLTVV.

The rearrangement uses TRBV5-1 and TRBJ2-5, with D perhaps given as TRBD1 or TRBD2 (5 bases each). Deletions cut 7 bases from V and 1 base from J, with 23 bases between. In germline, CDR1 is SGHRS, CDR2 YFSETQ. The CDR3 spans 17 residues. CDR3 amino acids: CASGILGTPGGQETQYF. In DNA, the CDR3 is TGCGCCAGCGGAATTCTAGGGACCCCCGGAGGCCAAGAGACCCAGTACTTC.

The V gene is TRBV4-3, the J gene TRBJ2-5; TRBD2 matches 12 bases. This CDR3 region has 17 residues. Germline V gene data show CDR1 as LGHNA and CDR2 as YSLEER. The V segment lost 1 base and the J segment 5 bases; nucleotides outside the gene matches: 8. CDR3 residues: CASSQGLAGGPGETQYF. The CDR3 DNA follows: TGCGCCAGCAGCCAAGGGCTAGCGGGAGGGCCGGGCGAGACCCAGTACTTC.

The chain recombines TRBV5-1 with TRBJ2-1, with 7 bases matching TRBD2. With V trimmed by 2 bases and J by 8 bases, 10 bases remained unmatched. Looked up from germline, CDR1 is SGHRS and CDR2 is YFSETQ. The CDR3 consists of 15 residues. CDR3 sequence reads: CASSFGGEGGDEQFF. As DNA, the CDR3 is TGCGCCAGCAGCTTCGGCGGGGAGGGCGGCGATGAGCAGTTCTTC. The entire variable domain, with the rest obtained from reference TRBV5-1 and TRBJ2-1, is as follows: KAGVTQTPRYLIKTRGQQVTLSCSPISGHRSVSWYQQTPGQGLQFLFEYFSETQRNKGNFPGRFSGRQFSNSRSEMNVSTLELGDSALYLCASSFGGEGGDEQFFGPGTRLTVL.

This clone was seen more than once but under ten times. In nucleotides, the CDR3 is TGTGCCAGCAGTTACAGGGCCACAGATACGCAGTATTTT. Translating gives CASSYRATDTQYF. The chain employs TRBV6-5 and TRBJ2-3, with D uncertain. The CDR3 extends over 13 amino acids. From germline, CDR1 is MNHEY and CDR2 SVGAGI. Deletions cut 2 bases from V and 2 bases from J, with 5 bases between.

This chain's CDR3 is CASRPAGGEQFF. CDR3 nucleotide sequence: TGTGCCAGCAGACCAGCGGGAGGGGAGCAGTTCTTC. The chain carries TRBV12-3 or TRBV12-4 and TRBJ2-1, with 10 positions matching TRBD2. CDR3 size: 12 residues. V lost 6 bases, J lost 10 bases, and 3 bases stayed unmatched.

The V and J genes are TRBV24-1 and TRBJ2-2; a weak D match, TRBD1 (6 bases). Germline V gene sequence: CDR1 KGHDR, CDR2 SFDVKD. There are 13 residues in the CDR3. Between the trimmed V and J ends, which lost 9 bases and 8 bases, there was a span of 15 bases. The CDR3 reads CATLDREEGELFF. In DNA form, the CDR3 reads TGTGCCACCCTGGACAGAGAAGAGGGGGAGCTGTTTTTT.

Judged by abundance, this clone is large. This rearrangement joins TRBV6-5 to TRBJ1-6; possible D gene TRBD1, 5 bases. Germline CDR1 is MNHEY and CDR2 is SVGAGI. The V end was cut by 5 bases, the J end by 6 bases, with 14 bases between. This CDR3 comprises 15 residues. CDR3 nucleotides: TGTGCCAGCAGTCCCCTGGGGGTGGGTAATTCACCCCTCCACTTT. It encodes CASSPLGVGNSPLHF.

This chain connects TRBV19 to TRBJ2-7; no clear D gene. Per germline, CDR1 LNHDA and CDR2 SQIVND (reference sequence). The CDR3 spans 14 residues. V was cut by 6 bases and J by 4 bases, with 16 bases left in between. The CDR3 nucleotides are TGTGCCAGTAGCTCGGGCAGTGCCTTTTACGAGCAGTACTTC. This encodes CASSSGSAFYEQYF.

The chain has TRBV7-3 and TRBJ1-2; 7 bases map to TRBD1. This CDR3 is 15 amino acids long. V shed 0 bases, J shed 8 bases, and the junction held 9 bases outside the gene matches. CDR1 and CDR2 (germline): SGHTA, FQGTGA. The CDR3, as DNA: TGTGCCAGCAGCTTAACCTCGGACAGGACTCGGGGCTACACCTTC. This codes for CASSLTSDRTRGYTF. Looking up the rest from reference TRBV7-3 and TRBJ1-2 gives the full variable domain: GAGVSQTPSNKVTEKGKYVELRCDPISGHTALYWYRQSLGQGPEFLIYFQGTGAADDSGLPNDRFFAVRPEGSVSTLKIQRTERGDSAVYLCASSLTSDRTRGYTFGSGTRLTVV.

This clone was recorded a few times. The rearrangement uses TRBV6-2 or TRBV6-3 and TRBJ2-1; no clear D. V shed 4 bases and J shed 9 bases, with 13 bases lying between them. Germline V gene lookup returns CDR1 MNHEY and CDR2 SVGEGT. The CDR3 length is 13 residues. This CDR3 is CASSSLRYSEQFF. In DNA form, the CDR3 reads TGTGCCAGCAGTTCGCTTAGATATAGTGAGCAGTTCTTC.

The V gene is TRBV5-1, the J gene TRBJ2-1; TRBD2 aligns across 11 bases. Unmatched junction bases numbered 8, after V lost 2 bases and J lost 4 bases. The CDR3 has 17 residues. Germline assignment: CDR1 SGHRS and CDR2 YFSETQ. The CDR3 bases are TGCGCCAGCAGCTTAAATACCGGGACTAGCGGATACAATGAGCAGTTCTTC. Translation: CASSLNTGTSGYNEQFF.

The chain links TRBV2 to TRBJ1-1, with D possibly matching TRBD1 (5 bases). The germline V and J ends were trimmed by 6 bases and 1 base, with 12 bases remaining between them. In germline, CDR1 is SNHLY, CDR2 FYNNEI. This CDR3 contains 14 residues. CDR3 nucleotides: TGTGCCAGCAGGGGGCTGGGAGCGAACACTGAAGCTTTCTTT. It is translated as CASRGLGANTEAFF. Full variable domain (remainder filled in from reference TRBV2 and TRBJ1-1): EPEVTQTPSHQVTQMGQEVILRCVPISNHLYFYWYRQILGQKVEFLVSFYNNEISEKSEIFDDQFSVERPDGSNFTLKIRSTKLEDSAMYFCASRGLGANTEAFFGQGTRLTVV.

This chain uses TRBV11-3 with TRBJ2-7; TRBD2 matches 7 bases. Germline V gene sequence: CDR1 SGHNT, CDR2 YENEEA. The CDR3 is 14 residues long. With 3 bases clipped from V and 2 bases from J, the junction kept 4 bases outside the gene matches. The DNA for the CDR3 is TGTGCCAGCAGCTTGGCTAGCGGACCCTACGAGCAGTACTTC. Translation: CASSLASGPYEQYF.

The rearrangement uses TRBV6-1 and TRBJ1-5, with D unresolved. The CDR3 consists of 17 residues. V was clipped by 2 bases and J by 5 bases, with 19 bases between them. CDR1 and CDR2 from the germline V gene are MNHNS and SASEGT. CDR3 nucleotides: TGTGCCAGCAGTGAACCCCGCACGGGGTCCTGGGATCAGCCCCAGCATTTT. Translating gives CASSEPRTGSWDQPQHF.

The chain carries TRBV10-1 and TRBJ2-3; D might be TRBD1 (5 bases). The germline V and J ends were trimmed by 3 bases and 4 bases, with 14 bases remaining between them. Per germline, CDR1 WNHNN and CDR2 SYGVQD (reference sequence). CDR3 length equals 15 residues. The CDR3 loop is CASSEDSERADTQYF. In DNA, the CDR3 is TGCGCCAGCAGTGAAGACAGCGAGAGAGCAGATACGCAGTATTTT.

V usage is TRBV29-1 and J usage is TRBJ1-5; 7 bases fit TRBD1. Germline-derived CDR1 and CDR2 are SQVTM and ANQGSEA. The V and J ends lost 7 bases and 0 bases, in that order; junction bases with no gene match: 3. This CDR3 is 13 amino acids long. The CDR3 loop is CSAGTDSNQPQHF. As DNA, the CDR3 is TGCAGCGCAGGGACAGATAGCAATCAGCCCCAGCATTTT.

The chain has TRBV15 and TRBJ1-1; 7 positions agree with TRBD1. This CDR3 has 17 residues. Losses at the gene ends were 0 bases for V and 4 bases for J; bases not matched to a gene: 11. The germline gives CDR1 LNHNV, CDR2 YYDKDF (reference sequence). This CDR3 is CATSRDLWDRHRTEAFF. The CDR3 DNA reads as TGTGCCACCAGCAGAGATCTCTGGGACAGACACCGCACTGAAGCTTTCTTT.